The present T cell receptor beta chain was sequenced within a study of cytomegalovirus exposure and HLA in healthy donors. Germline loops: CDR1 MNHEY, CDR2 SMNVEV (reference sequence). The CDR3 runs to 15 residues. The ends were cut back, 0 bases at V and 0 bases at J, with 6 bases in the middle. Assay used: immunoSEQ multiplex PCR; TCRdb lists only in-frame clones, some missing. The sample carries some 110,000 clones, roughly 83% recorded once. Sequenced input: PBMCs. V gene TRBV27 combines with J gene TRBJ2-1, with D uncertain. The sequence was obtained from a man between 18 and 35 years old in good health and CMV-seronegative. The CDR3 nucleotides are TGTGCCAGCAGTTTATCGCAGGTCTCCTACAATGAGCAGTTCTTC. This sequence encodes CASSLSQVSYNEQFF.